One and the same sample provided the 26 T cell receptor beta chains below, sequenced in a study of T cell changes during pregnancy in multiple sclerosis. Profiling relied on immunoSEQ multiplex PCR, and the TCRdb table lists in-frame clones only, not all of them. The table lists some 40,000 clones, 90% to 95% of them singletons, with about 0.32% in the top ten. Specimen: CD4+ T cells from peripheral blood mononuclear cells, collected after pregnancy. These receptors were taken from a female donor with multiple sclerosis, enrolled in a pregnancy study.

J is TRBJ2-1 and V is TRBV10-3; D is unresolved. The V gene's germline CDR1 is ENHRY and CDR2 SYGVKD. The CDR3 is made up of 15 amino acids. V lost 0 bases, J lost 5 bases, and 11 bases lay in between. CDR3 DNA sequence: TGTGCCATCAGTGAGTCGAGTTCACTTCACAATGAGCAGTTCTTC. Translating it yields CAISESSSLHNEQFF.

V gene TRBV6-1 combines with J gene TRBJ1-5; D possibly corresponds to TRBD1 (6 bases). CDR3 size: 13 residues. Germline CDR1 MNHNS, CDR2 SASEGT. Trimming stripped 1 base from V and 7 bases from J, with 8 bases between. The DNA for the CDR3 is TGTGCCAGCAGTGAAGGGACAGCACAGCCCCAGCATTTT. The encoded protein is CASSEGTAQPQHF.

V and J are TRBV29-1 and TRBJ1-1, with D hard to call. CDR1 and CDR2 from the germline V gene are SQVTM and ANQGSEA. Trimming left V 6 bases short and J 0 bases short, with 11 bases between. The CDR3 is 13 amino acids. The CDR3 protein is CSVELSMNTEAFF. CDR3 sequence (DNA): TGCAGCGTAGAGTTGAGCATGAACACTGAAGCTTTCTTT.

V gene TRBV21-1 combines with J gene TRBJ1-1; the table's TRBD1 call for D was not verified on the DNA. TRBV21-1 is flagged as a pseudogene. The CDR3 is 14 residues long. CDR3 nucleotides: TGTGCCAGCAGCAATGGGACAGGGGACACTGAAGCTTTCTTT. Its translation: CASSNGTGDTEAFF.

This clone has more than one count but fewer than ten. The conserved closing phenylalanine or tryptophan is absent in this CDR3, likely reflecting a read error. The DNA is omitted, as the CDR3 cannot be located on it reliably, and the CDR3 follows TCRdb's listing. The chain has TRBV10-3 and TRBJ1-1; the listed D gene, TRBD1, was not tested against the DNA. The CDR3 has 15 residues if both end residues are counted. The germline CDR1 and CDR2 sequences are ENHRY and SYGVKD. The CDR3 protein is CAISEDGRDTDFGNG.

This chain connects TRBV5-8 to TRBJ2-7; 7 nucleotides agree with TRBD1. Germline V gives CDR1 SGHTS, CDR2 YDEGEE. Losses at the gene ends were 4 bases for V and 0 bases for J; bases not matched to a gene: 7. This CDR3 comprises 15 residues. The DNA of the CDR3 is TGTGCCAGCAGCCCAGGACAGGTCTACTCCTACGAGCAGTACTTC. It yields the protein CASSPGQVYSYEQYF.

This chain connects TRBV18 to TRBJ2-7, with D uncertain. Trimming removed 3 bases at V and 2 bases at J, with 8 bases between. The length of the CDR3 is 13 residues. Germline loops: CDR1 KGHSH, CDR2 LQKENI. The CDR3 spells CASSPRQTYEQYF. For the CDR3, the DNA is TGTGCCAGCTCACCGAGGCAGACCTACGAGCAGTACTTC.

This clone was observed a single time. The chain carries TRBV7-6 and TRBJ2-3; D might be TRBD1 (6 bases). This CDR3 comprises 17 residues. The V end was cut by 1 base, the J end by 5 bases, with 19 bases between. Germline assignment: CDR1 SGHVS and CDR2 FNYEAQ. This CDR3 reads CASSLGQGQGFIDTQYF. DNA of the CDR3: TGTGCCAGCAGCTTAGGGCAGGGGCAGGGGTTCATAGATACGCAGTATTTT.

The chain employs TRBV9 and TRBJ2-2, with 7 bases that match TRBD2. CDR1 SGDLS and CDR2 YYNGEE come from the germline V gene. The CDR3 totals 15 residues. With V trimmed by 0 bases and J by 5 bases, 4 bases remained unmatched. The CDR3 sequence is CASSVGGEGTGELFF. For the CDR3, the DNA is TGTGCCAGCAGCGTAGGAGGGGAGGGAACCGGGGAGCTGTTTTTT.

V is TRBV27 and J is TRBJ2-2; 8 bases line up with TRBD1. CDR1 is MNHEY and CDR2 is SMNVEV in the germline V gene (reference sequence). This CDR3 is 15 amino acids long. The ends lost 6 bases at V and 5 bases at J; junction bases unmatched: 8. The CDR3 loop reads CASRAQGAYTGELFF. The DNA of the CDR3 is TGTGCCAGCAGGGCGCAGGGGGCGTATACCGGGGAGCTGTTTTTT.

This sequence joins TRBV7-3 and TRBJ2-5; a weak D match, TRBD1 (6 bases). CDR3 length: 14 amino acids. Germline V lookup: CDR1 SGHTA, CDR2 FQGTGA. The V gene lost 5 bases and the J gene lost 5 bases, with 15 bases spanning the gap. CDR3 sequence reads: CASSEYRVRETQYF. The CDR3 DNA is TGTGCCAGCAGCGAATACAGGGTTAGGGAGACCCAGTACTTC. Full variable domain (remainder filled in from reference TRBV7-3 and TRBJ2-5): GAGVSQTPSNKVTEKGKYVELRCDPISGHTALYWYRQSLGQGPEFLIYFQGTGAADDSGLPNDRFFAVRPEGSVSTLKIQRTERGDSAVYLCASSEYRVRETQYFGPGTRLLVL.

J is TRBJ1-2 and V is TRBV6-1, with D possibly being TRBD1 (6 bases). The CDR3 contains 16 residues. V was clipped by 2 bases and J by 8 bases, with 21 bases between them. Germline V gene lookup returns CDR1 MNHNS and CDR2 SASEGT. CDR3 region: CASSERWTALPPGYTF. The CDR3 coding sequence is TGTGCCAGCAGTGAAAGGTGGACAGCTCTACCCCCCGGCTACACCTTC.

The V gene is TRBV6-1, the J gene TRBJ2-5; 12 bases fit TRBD2. Per germline, CDR1 MNHNS and CDR2 SASEGT. This CDR3 has 14 residues. Germline trimming cut 6 bases from V and 7 bases from J; bases unmatched to any gene: 6. The CDR3 DNA is TGTGCCAGCAGGGCTAGCGGGGGGGCCGGGACCCAGTACTTC. Residues: CASRASGGAGTQYF.

This chain joins TRBV7-8 and TRBJ1-6; 7 bases agree with TRBD1. CDR3 size: 14 residues. The germline V gene encodes CDR1 SGHVS and CDR2 FQNEAQ. Trimming at V came to 5 bases and at J to 8 bases, leaving 6 bases not matched to a gene. This CDR3 reads CASSPQGIDSPLHF. CDR3 coding DNA: TGTGCCAGCAGCCCACAGGGGATAGATTCACCCCTCCACTTT.

The genes are TRBV6-6 and TRBJ1-1; possibly TRBD1 for D (5 bases). The V end lost 2 bases, the J end lost 6 bases, and 13 bases lay between the germline ends. Germline lookup yields CDR1 MNHNY and CDR2 SVGAGI (reference sequence). This CDR3 has 14 amino acids. This CDR3 reads CASSYPKGPPEAFF. The CDR3 bases are TGTGCCAGCAGTTACCCCAAGGGGCCACCTGAAGCTTTCTTT.

The J gene is TRBJ1-1, the V gene TRBV7-9; a weak D match, TRBD1 (6 bases). Trimming pared 5 bases from V and 2 bases from J, leaving 18 bases between. The CDR3 length is 16 residues. Germline V gene data show CDR1 as SEHNR and CDR2 as FQNEAQ (reference sequence). CDR3 in amino acids: CASSKAQGRENTEAFF. The DNA of the CDR3 is TGTGCCAGCAGCAAGGCACAGGGTAGGGAAAACACTGAAGCTTTCTTT.

This chain connects TRBV20-1 to TRBJ2-7, with 7 positions matching TRBD2. The CDR3 spans 11 residues. With V trimmed by 6 bases and J by 5 bases, 4 bases remained unmatched. Germline V gene sequence: CDR1 DFQATT, CDR2 SNEGSKA (reference sequence). The CDR3 DNA reads TGCAGTGCCCGGGGAGGGCACGAGCAGTACTTC. Translating it yields CSARGGHEQYF.

V is TRBV5-4 and J is TRBJ2-3; 9 bases line up with TRBD2. With V trimmed by 0 bases and J by 5 bases, 7 bases remained unmatched. The CDR3 has 16 amino acids. Per the germline V gene, CDR1 is SGHNT and CDR2 is YYREEE (reference sequence). The CDR3 DNA is TGTGCCAGCAGCTTGGGGCGGGGGGGTGGCGTAGATACGCAGTATTTT. This codes for CASSLGRGGGVDTQYF.

This clone came up once. The DNA for the CDR3 is TGTGCCAGCAGTCCGACCGAGAACAGTTACACTGAAGCTTTCTTT. Its protein is CASSPTENSYTEAFF. The chain carries TRBV2 and TRBJ1-1; D gene unclear. The CDR3 extends over 15 amino acids. Germline V gene sequence: CDR1 SNHLY, CDR2 FYNNEI. Trimming pared 5 bases from V and 3 bases from J, leaving 16 bases between.

The chain uses TRBV7-3 and TRBJ2-3; D gene unclear. This CDR3 comprises 13 residues. V was pared by 7 bases and J by 2 bases, with 10 bases between. Germline V gives CDR1 SGHTA, CDR2 FQGTGA. The CDR3, as DNA: TGTGCCAGCACCAAGCGACCCACAGATACGCAGTATTTT. It translates to CASTKRPTDTQYF. The variable domain in full, with the rest retrieved from reference TRBV7-3 and TRBJ2-3, is GAGVSQTPSNKVTEKGKYVELRCDPISGHTALYWYRQSLGQGPEFLIYFQGTGAADDSGLPNDRFFAVRPEGSVSTLKIQRTERGDSAVYLCASTKRPTDTQYFGPGTRLTVL.

J is TRBJ1-1 and V is TRBV5-1; no clear D gene. The CDR3 extends over 13 amino acids. Germline V CDR1 and CDR2: SGHRS, YFSETQ. Trimming took 0 bases from V and 8 from J, leaving 11 bases between them. The CDR3 bases are TGCGCCAGCAGCTTGGTCGGTCGGGGAGAAGCTTTCTTT. Its translation is CASSLVGRGEAFF.

This clone was observed a few times. V is TRBV7-2 and J is TRBJ1-1, with D perhaps TRBD1 (6 bases). V was cut by 3 bases and J by 1 base, with 9 bases left in between. Germline lookup yields CDR1 SGHTA and CDR2 FQGNSA. The CDR3 is 14 residues long. CDR3 bases: TGTGCCAGCAGCTTTACAGGGAAGAACACTGAAGCTTTCTTT. This encodes CASSFTGKNTEAFF.

The chain recombines TRBV30 with TRBJ1-2, with D possibly matching TRBD1 (5 bases). V gave up 4 bases and J gave up 5 bases, with 20 bases separating them. CDR3 length: 15 amino acids. Germline V CDR1 and CDR2: GTSNPN, SVGIG (reference sequence). The CDR3 nucleotides read TGTGCCTGGACCCACCCGGGCAGGGATTTGTATGGCTACACCTTC. It encodes CAWTHPGRDLYGYTF.

The rearrangement uses TRBV6-6 and TRBJ1-2; D remains ambiguous. Germline loops: CDR1 MNHNY, CDR2 SVGAGI (reference sequence). CDR3 length: 14 residues. The V gene lost 2 bases and the J gene lost 8 bases, with 15 bases spanning the gap. The CDR3 region is CASSYDTSPGGYTF. The CDR3 bases are TGTGCCAGCAGTTACGACACCTCGCCGGGGGGCTACACCTTC.

CDR3: CASSPLAGVNTIYF. CDR3 DNA: TGTGCCAGCAGTCCCCTAGCAGGGGTAAACACCATATATTTT. The rearrangement joins TRBV27 to TRBJ1-3; TRBD1 is a possible D gene (6 bases). The CDR3 length is 14 residues. Germline CDR1 reads MNHEY; CDR2 reads SMNVEV (reference sequence). Trimming left V 5 bases short and J 6 bases short, with 14 bases between.

This clone occurred once. The rearrangement links TRBV9 to TRBJ1-2, with D perhaps TRBD1 (6 bases). Germline CDR1 SGDLS, CDR2 YYNGEE. The length of the CDR3 is 13 residues. V was shortened by 4 bases and J by 6 bases, with 13 bases between the two germline ends. The CDR3 sequence: CASSRDRNHGYTF. Here the CDR3 DNA reads TGTGCCAGCAGCCGCGACAGGAACCATGGCTACACCTTC.